This T cell receptor beta chain was identified during a study of control samples from healthy donors and cancer patients. Sequencing used immunoSEQ multiplex PCR; TCRdb keeps in-frame clones, though not all of them. The sample records 150,000 to 200,000 clones, around 91% being singletons. The junction had 2 bases not matched to a gene; V was cut back by 0 bases and J by 2 bases. The CDR3 contains 15 residues. Germline CDR1 and CDR2: SGHRS and YFSETQ. Sequencing input: blood. The clonotype comes from a woman aged 30 to 39 in good health. The chain has TRBV5-1 and TRBJ1-2; TRBD1 agrees at 9 bases. CDR3 DNA sequence: TGCGCCAGCAGCTTGGATGGACAGGGGAACTATGGCTACACCTTC. This encodes CASSLDGQGNYGYTF.